These 15 T cell receptor beta chains share one sample of origin, sequenced in a study of blood T cell repertoires in COVID-19. The protocol was immunoSEQ multiplex PCR, while the TCRdb copy is restricted to in-frame clones and leaves out a portion. The sample contains about 89,000 clones, 80% of which appear only once. The sample was peripheral blood. These receptors originate from a woman aged 80 or over with acute or convalescent COVID-19.

J is TRBJ1-5 and V is TRBV6-2 or TRBV6-3; no clear D. The CDR3 extends over 13 amino acids. V lost 5 bases, J lost 7 bases, and 12 bases lay in between. Germline loops: CDR1 MNHEY, CDR2 SVGEGT. As DNA, the CDR3 is TGTGCCAGCAGTACGGAGGTGTGGCAGCCCCAGCATTTT. It specifies CASSTEVWQPQHF.

The genes are TRBV5-1 and TRBJ2-1; 11 bases map to TRBD2. The CDR3 contains 16 residues. The germline V gene has CDR1 SGHRS and CDR2 YFSETQ. Trimming at V came to 4 bases and at J to 5 bases, leaving 8 bases not matched to a gene. This CDR3 reads CASSTSLAGGNNEQFF. Written as DNA, the CDR3 is TGCGCCAGCAGCACGAGTCTAGCGGGAGGAAACAATGAGCAGTTCTTC.

The chain carries TRBV2 and TRBJ1-5, with D maybe TRBD1 (5 bases). The CDR3 totals 15 residues. Trimming removed 8 bases at V and 1 base at J, with 15 bases between. Germline loops: CDR1 SNHLY, CDR2 FYNNEI. This CDR3 reads CASRPTWGSNQPQHF. DNA for the CDR3: TGTGCCAGCCGCCCGACGTGGGGCAGCAATCAGCCCCAGCATTTT.

The gene calls are TRBV24-1 and TRBJ2-1, with D perhaps TRBD1 (5 bases). CDR1 is KGHDR and CDR2 is SFDVKD in the germline V gene. There are 21 residues in the CDR3. The V and J ends lost 5 bases and 6 bases respectively, with 34 bases between them. The CDR3 here is CATSGPPTVLFGARTGNEQFF. The CDR3 DNA is TGTGCCACCAGTGGTCCCCCTACAGTGCTCTTTGGAGCGAGAACAGGCAATGAGCAGTTCTTC.

The rearrangement links TRBV4-1 to TRBJ2-2, with 13 bases lining up with TRBD2. CDR1 and CDR2 from the germline V gene are MGHRA and YSYEKL. V was clipped by 1 base and J by 6 bases; unmatched bases: 8. The CDR3 covers 18 residues. CDR3 sequence (DNA): TGCGCCAGCAGCCAAGGGACTAGCGGGAGAATAATCCCCGGGGAGCTGTTTTTT. It is translated as CASSQGTSGRIIPGELFF.

In this sample, this clone turned up once. The rearrangement links TRBV29-1 to TRBJ1-2; the match to TRBD1 covers 8 bases. Germline V gives CDR1 SQVTM, CDR2 ANQGSEA. This CDR3 is 13 amino acids long. The J segment lost 8 bases and the V segment lost 0 bases, leaving 5 bases of the junction unmatched. The CDR3 region has the DNA TGCAGCGTTGAAGAGGGGACAGGACGGGGCTACACCTTC. Amino acids: CSVEEGTGRGYTF.

J is TRBJ1-2 and V is TRBV30, with a possible D match to TRBD1 (5 bases). Germline V lookup: CDR1 GTSNPN, CDR2 SVGIG (reference sequence). V lost 3 bases, J lost 2 bases, and 19 bases lay in between. The CDR3 extends over 16 amino acids. The CDR3 DNA is TGTGCCTGGAGCCCGATTGGAGGGGCGAGGAACTATGGCTACACCTTC. It specifies CAWSPIGGARNYGYTF.

This clone was detected only once. The V gene is TRBV2, the J gene TRBJ1-2; 8 nucleotides line up with TRBD1. Per germline, CDR1 SNHLY and CDR2 FYNNEI. CDR3 length: 14 residues. V gave up 3 bases and J gave up 6 bases; unmatched junction bases: 6. In DNA, the CDR3 is TGTGCCAGCAGTGATCCCAGGGGGCGAGATGGCTACACCTTC. This encodes CASSDPRGRDGYTF.

The V call is TRBV25-1, the J call TRBJ1-5; D is unclear. The CDR3 contains 16 residues. Germline assignment: CDR1 MGHDK and CDR2 SYGVNS. The V and J ends lost 3 bases and 4 bases respectively, with 16 bases between them. Here the CDR3 reads CASSDGPPMANQPQHF. The CDR3 DNA sequence: TGTGCCAGCAGTGATGGGCCCCCCATGGCGAATCAGCCCCAGCATTTT.

This clone showed up many times. V gene TRBV13 combines with J gene TRBJ2-1, with D tentatively TRBD2 (6 bases). Germline CDR1 is PRHDT and CDR2 is FYEKMQ (reference sequence). Trimming took 0 bases from V and 0 from J, leaving 6 bases between them. The CDR3 runs to 15 residues. In DNA, the CDR3 is TGTGCCAGCAGCTTAGGCGGGGGCTCCTACAATGAGCAGTTCTTC. The encoded protein is CASSLGGGSYNEQFF.

This clone showed up just a few times. The chain has TRBV6-1 and TRBJ1-1; tentative D call: TRBD1 (6 bases). The V gene's germline CDR1 is MNHNS and CDR2 SASEGT. The germline V and J ends were trimmed by 3 bases and 3 bases, with 11 bases remaining between them. The CDR3 loop spans 14 amino acids. The DNA of the CDR3 is TGTGCCAGCAGTGACGTTACAGGGTACACTGAAGCTTTCTTT. Residues: CASSDVTGYTEAFF.

The chain links TRBV13 to TRBJ1-2; D remains ambiguous. Trimming pared 4 bases from V and 3 bases from J, leaving 6 bases between. The CDR3 spans 12 residues. CDR1 is PRHDT and CDR2 is FYEKMQ in the germline V gene (reference sequence). The CDR3 reads CASSSFDYGYTF. DNA of the CDR3: TGTGCCAGCAGCTCCTTCGACTATGGCTACACCTTC.

This clone has more than one count but fewer than ten. CDR3 in amino acids: CASWGPEAFF. For the CDR3, the DNA is TGTGCCAGCTGGGGCCCTGAAGCTTTCTTT. V and J are TRBV19 and TRBJ1-1, with a weak D call TRBD1 (5 bases). Germline values: CDR1 LNHDA, CDR2 SQIVND (reference sequence). CDR3 length: 10 residues. V was clipped by 9 bases and J by 6 bases, with 8 bases between them. Full variable domain (outside the CDR3, taken from reference TRBV19 and TRBJ1-1): DGGITQSPKYLFRKEGQNVTLSCEQNLNHDAMYWYRQDPGQGLRLIYYSQIVNDFQKGDIAEGYSVSREKKESFPLTVTSAQKNPTAFYLCASWGPEAFFGQGTRLTVV.

This chain connects TRBV11-3 to TRBJ2-3; the match to TRBD2 covers 9 bases. V shed 5 bases, J shed 1 base, and the junction held 4 bases outside the gene matches. CDR1 is SGHNT, CDR2 YENEEA, per germline. This CDR3 contains 15 residues. In DNA form, the CDR3 reads TGTGCCAGCAGCCCCTTAGCGGGAGGCACAGATACGCAGTATTTT. This encodes CASSPLAGGTDTQYF. Together with reference TRBV11-3 and TRBJ2-3, the CDR3 gives the full variable domain: EAGVVQSPRYKIIEKKQPVAFWCNPISGHNTLYWYLQNLGQGPELLIRYENEEAVDDSQLPKDRFSAERLKGVDSTLKIQPAELGDSAVYLCASSPLAGGTDTQYFGPGTRLTVL.

This rearrangement joins TRBV2 to TRBJ1-1; D remains unclear. CDR3 length equals 11 residues. Looked up from germline, CDR1 is SNHLY and CDR2 is FYNNEI. V dropped 11 bases and J dropped 3 bases, with 10 bases sitting between them. CDR3 region: CASGSHTEAFF. The CDR3 DNA follows: TGTGCCTCAGGATCCCACACTGAAGCTTTCTTT. The full variable domain, with the rest looked up from reference TRBV2 and TRBJ1-1, is EPEVTQTPSHQVTQMGQEVILRCVPISNHLYFYWYRQILGQKVEFLVSFYNNEISEKSEIFDDQFSVERPDGSNFTLKIRSTKLEDSAMYFCASGSHTEAFFGQGTRLTVV.